This record covers a single TCR beta chain. Its cognate antigen is unknown. The source of the sample is a study of cytomegalovirus exposure and HLA in healthy donors. The V gene lost 5 bases and the J gene lost 0 bases, with 13 bases spanning the gap. This CDR3 region has 16 residues. CDR1 and CDR2 (germline): MNHEY, SMNVEV (reference sequence). General study points: A prior analysis recorded that most TCR beta V segments were productive about 90% or about 30% of the time. Most CMV-associated TCR beta chains were later found to appear HLA-restricted.

The study ran its PCR with 60 Vbeta and 13 Jbeta primers. Sequenced by immunoSEQ multiplex PCR; TCRdb stores in-frame clones only, minus some. The sample records about 130,000 clones, more than 70% being singletons. The chain has TRBV27 and TRBJ1-4, with D possibly being TRBD1 (5 bases). The origin of this receptor is a woman aged 25 to 39 in good health and CMV-seropositive. The specimen sequenced was PBMCs. The chain's CDR3 is CASSPITGATNEKLFF. The CDR3 DNA reads as TGTGCCAGCAGTCCCATCACAGGCGCAACTAATGAAAAACTGTTTTTT.